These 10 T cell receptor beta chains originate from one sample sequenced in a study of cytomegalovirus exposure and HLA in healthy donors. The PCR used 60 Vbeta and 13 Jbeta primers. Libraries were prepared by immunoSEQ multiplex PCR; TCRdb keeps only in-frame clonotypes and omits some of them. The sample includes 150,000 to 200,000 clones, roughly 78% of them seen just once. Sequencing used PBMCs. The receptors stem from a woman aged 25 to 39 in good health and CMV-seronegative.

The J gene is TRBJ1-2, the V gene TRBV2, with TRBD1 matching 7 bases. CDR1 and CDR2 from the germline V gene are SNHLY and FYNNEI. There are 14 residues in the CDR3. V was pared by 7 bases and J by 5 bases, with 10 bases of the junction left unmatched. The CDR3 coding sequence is TGTGCCAGCACTCATGAGGGGGCGCAATATGGCTACACCTTC. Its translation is CASTHEGAQYGYTF.

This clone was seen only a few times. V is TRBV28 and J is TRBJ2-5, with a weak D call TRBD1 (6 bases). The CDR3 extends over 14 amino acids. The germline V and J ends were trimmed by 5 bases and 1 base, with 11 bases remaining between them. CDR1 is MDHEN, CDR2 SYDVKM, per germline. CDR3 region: CASSIWTAQETQYF. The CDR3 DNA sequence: TGTGCCAGCAGTATTTGGACAGCCCAAGAGACCCAGTACTTC.

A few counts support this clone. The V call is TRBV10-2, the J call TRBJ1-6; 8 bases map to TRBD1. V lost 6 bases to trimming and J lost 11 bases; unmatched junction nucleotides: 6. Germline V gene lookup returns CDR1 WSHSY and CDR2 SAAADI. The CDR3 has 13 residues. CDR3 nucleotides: TGCGCCAGCAGAAAGACAGGGGAGACACCCCTCCACTTT. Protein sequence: CASRKTGETPLHF.

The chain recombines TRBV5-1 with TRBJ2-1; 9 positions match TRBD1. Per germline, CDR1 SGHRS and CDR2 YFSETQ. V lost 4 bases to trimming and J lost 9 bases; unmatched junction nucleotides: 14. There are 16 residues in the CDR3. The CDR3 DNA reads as TGCGCCAGCAGCCTCTTAGGGGACAGGGTATTAAGTGAGCAGTTCTTC. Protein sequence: CASSLLGDRVLSEQFF.

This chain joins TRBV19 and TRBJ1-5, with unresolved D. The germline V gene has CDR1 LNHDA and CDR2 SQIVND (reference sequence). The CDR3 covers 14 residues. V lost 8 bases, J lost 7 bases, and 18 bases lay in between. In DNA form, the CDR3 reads TGTGCCAGTGCACATGAGAGGGCGGGACAGCCCCAGCATTTT. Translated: CASAHERAGQPQHF.

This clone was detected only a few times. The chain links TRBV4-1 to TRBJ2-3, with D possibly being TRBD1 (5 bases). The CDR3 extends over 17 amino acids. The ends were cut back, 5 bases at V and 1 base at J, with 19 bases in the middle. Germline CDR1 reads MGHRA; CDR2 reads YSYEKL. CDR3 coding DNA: TGCGCCAGCAGCTCCCCTACGTGGCAAGGGGGCACAGATACGCAGTATTTT. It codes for CASSSPTWQGGTDTQYF.

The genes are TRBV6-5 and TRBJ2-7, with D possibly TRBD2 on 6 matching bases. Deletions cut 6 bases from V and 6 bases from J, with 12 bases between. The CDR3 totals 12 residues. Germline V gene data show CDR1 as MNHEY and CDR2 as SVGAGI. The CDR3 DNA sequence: TGTGCCAGCAGGGGTGAAGCGGGCGAGCAGTACTTC. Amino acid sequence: CASRGEAGEQYF.

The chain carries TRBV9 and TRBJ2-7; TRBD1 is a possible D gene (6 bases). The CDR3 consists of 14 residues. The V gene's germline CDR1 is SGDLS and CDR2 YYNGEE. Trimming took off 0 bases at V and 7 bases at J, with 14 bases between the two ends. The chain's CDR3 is CASSVVAGVGEQYF. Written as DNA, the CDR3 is TGTGCCAGCAGCGTAGTAGCAGGGGTGGGAGAGCAGTACTTC.

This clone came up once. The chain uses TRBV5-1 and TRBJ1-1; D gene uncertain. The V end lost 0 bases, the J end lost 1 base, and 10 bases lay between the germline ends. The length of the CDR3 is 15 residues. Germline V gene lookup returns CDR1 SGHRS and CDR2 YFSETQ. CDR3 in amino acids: CASSLGQAENTEAFF. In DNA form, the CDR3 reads TGCGCCAGCAGCTTGGGGCAGGCAGAGAACACTGAAGCTTTCTTT.

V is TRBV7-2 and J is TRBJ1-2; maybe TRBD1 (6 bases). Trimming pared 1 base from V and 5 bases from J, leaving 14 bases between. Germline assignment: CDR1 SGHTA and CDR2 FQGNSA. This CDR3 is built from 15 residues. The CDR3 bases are TGTGCCAGCAGCTTAGTTGGGCAGGGGTATTATGGCTACACCTTC. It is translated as CASSLVGQGYYGYTF.